Listed below are T cell receptor beta chains from one sample, sequenced in a study of cytomegalovirus exposure and HLA in healthy donors. Sequenced by immunoSEQ multiplex PCR; TCRdb stores in-frame clones only, minus some. The data show around 180,000 clones, roughly 80% seen once. The sequencing input was PBMCs. These TCRs come from a male donor in good health and CMV-seronegative. Both conserved end residues are part of each CDR3. A D gene is named only where the DNA matches it firmly. Not all rows give a size; the values are once, few, many and, for expanded clones, a class.

v_call: TRBV6-6; j_call: TRBJ2-7; d_call: .; clone_size: .; cdr3_nt: TGTGCCAGCACCGAGGACAGCCCATACGAGCAGTACTTC; cdr3_aa: CASTEDSPYEQYF
v_call: TRBV5-6; j_call: TRBJ1-6; d_call: .; clone_size: .; cdr3_nt: TGTGCCAGCAGCCCATTGGGACAAAGAAATAATTCACCCCTCCACTTT; cdr3_aa: CASSPLGQRNNSPLHF
v_call: TRBV4-1; j_call: TRBJ1-5; d_call: TRBD1; clone_size: .; cdr3_nt: TGCGCCAGCAGCCAAGATGACAGGGGCTATCAGCCCCAGCATTTT; cdr3_aa: CASSQDDRGYQPQHF
v_call: TRBV7-9; j_call: TRBJ1-4; d_call: .; clone_size: .; cdr3_nt: TGTGCCAGCAGCTTATTCTTAACAGCGGGAAGCGAAAAACTGTTTTTT; cdr3_aa: CASSLFLTAGSEKLFF
v_call: TRBV2; j_call: TRBJ2-3; d_call: .; clone_size: .; cdr3_nt: TGTGCCAGCATAGACTGGGGCACAGATACGCAGTATTTT; cdr3_aa: CASIDWGTDTQYF
v_call: TRBV28; j_call: TRBJ1-4; d_call: TRBD1; clone_size: .; cdr3_nt: TGTGCCAGCAGTTCTACTCAACAGGGGGCGACTAATGAAAAACTGTTTTTT; cdr3_aa: CASSSTQQGATNEKLFF
v_call: TRBV18; j_call: TRBJ2-7; d_call: TRBD1; clone_size: .; cdr3_nt: TGTGCCAGCTCAGTCCGGGACAGCATCTCCTACGAGCAGTACTTC; cdr3_aa: CASSVRDSISYEQYF
v_call: TRBV30; j_call: TRBJ1-5; d_call: TRBD1; clone_size: once; cdr3_nt: TGTGCCTGGAGTGTACCCAGGGGGTACAATCAGCCCCAGCATTTT; cdr3_aa: CAWSVPRGYNQPQHF
v_call: TRBV19; j_call: TRBJ1-1; d_call: TRBD1; clone_size: .; cdr3_nt: TGTGCCAGTAAGATGTCTACAGGGGGAAGCACTGAAGCTTTCTTT; cdr3_aa: CASKMSTGGSTEAFF
v_call: TRBV30; j_call: TRBJ2-3; d_call: .; clone_size: .; cdr3_nt: TGTGCCTGGAGCCCGACGACAGAGAGCACAGATACGCAGTATTTT; cdr3_aa: CAWSPTTESTDTQYF
v_call: TRBV19; j_call: TRBJ2-7; d_call: TRBD2; clone_size: .; cdr3_nt: TGTGCCAGTAGTCCCCGGGGGGGGCTTAACTCCTACGAGCAGTACTTC; cdr3_aa: CASSPRGGLNSYEQYF
v_call: TRBV14; j_call: TRBJ2-7; d_call: TRBD2; clone_size: .; cdr3_nt: TGTGCCAGCAGCCGAGAACCGGGAGGGCCCTACGAGCAGTACTTC; cdr3_aa: CASSREPGGPYEQYF
v_call: TRBV19; j_call: TRBJ1-1; d_call: .; clone_size: .; cdr3_nt: TGTGCCAGTAGTGGGACAATAGGGGCCACTGAAGCTTTCTTT; cdr3_aa: CASSGTIGATEAFF
v_call: TRBV29-1; j_call: TRBJ2-1; d_call: .; clone_size: .; cdr3_nt: TGCAGCGTTGATCTGAGCAGGGGAGTATTGGGTGAGCAGTTCTTC; cdr3_aa: CSVDLSRGVLGEQFF
v_call: TRBV11-2; j_call: TRBJ2-1; d_call: .; clone_size: few; cdr3_nt: TGTGCCAGCAGCTCGGCAGGGGCTCTGCCCAGCGATGAGCAGTTCTTC; cdr3_aa: CASSSAGALPSDEQFF
v_call: TRBV6-5; j_call: TRBJ2-7; d_call: TRBD1; clone_size: .; cdr3_nt: TGTGCCAGCAGTTATCGGTCGGGACAGGGGAGCCACGAGCAGTACTTC; cdr3_aa: CASSYRSGQGSHEQYF
v_call: TRBV6-1; j_call: TRBJ1-4; d_call: .; clone_size: .; cdr3_nt: TGTGCCAGCAGTGCGACAGCAACTAATGAAAAACTGTTTTTT; cdr3_aa: CASSATATNEKLFF
v_call: TRBV18; j_call: TRBJ2-6; d_call: TRBD1; clone_size: once; cdr3_nt: TGTGCCAGCTCACCGGGACAGGGTCCCTCTGGGGCCAACGTCCTGACTTTC; cdr3_aa: CASSPGQGPSGANVLTF
v_call: TRBV9; j_call: TRBJ1-6; d_call: TRBD1; clone_size: .; cdr3_nt: TGTGCCAGCAGCGTGCAGGGGGCTAATTCACCCCTCCACTTT; cdr3_aa: CASSVQGANSPLHF
v_call: TRBV9; j_call: TRBJ2-2; d_call: TRBD1; clone_size: .; cdr3_nt: TGTGCCAGCAGCGCGGGAACAGGGGGCGCGGTCGGGGAGCTGTTTTTT; cdr3_aa: CASSAGTGGAVGELFF